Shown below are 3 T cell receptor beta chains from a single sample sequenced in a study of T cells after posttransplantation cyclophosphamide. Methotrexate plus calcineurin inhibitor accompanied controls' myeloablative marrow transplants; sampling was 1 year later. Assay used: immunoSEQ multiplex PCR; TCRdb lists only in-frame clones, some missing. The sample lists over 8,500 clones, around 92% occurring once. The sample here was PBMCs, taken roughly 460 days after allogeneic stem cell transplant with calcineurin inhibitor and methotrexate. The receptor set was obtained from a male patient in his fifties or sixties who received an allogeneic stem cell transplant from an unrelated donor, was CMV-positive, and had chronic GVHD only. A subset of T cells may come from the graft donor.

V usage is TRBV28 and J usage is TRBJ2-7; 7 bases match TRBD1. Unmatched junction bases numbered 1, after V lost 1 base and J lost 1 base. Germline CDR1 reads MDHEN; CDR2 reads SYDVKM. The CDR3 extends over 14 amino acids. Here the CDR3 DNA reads TGTGCCAGCAGTTTATACAGGGGTTCCTACGAGCAGTACTTC. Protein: CASSLYRGSYEQYF.

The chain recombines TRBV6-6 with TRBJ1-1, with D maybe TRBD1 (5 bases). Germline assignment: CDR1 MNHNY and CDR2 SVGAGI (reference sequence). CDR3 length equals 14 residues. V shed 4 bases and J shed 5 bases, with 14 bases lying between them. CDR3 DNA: TGTGCCAGCAGTTCCCACCTGGGGCCAACTGAAGCTTTCTTT. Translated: CASSSHLGPTEAFF.

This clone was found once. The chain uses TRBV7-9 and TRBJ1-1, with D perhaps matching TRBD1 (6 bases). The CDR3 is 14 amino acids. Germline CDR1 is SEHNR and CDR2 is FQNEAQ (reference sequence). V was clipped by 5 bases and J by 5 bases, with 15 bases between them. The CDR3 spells CASSRGGGGTEAFF. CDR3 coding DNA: TGTGCCAGCAGCCGGGGGGGAGGGGGGACTGAAGCTTTCTTT.